Following are 6 T cell receptor beta chains from one sample sequenced in a study of T cells after yellow fever vaccination. One entry per CDR3 protein results from TCRdb running MiXCR on the 5' RACE reads. The table includes 150,000 to 200,000 distinct CDR3 sequences, approximately 6.8% detected once. The sample in question was CD4+ T cells sorted from PBMCs, obtained about 5 days after the first yellow fever vaccination. These receptors originate from a young man who received the YFV17D yellow fever vaccine.

This clonotype showed up many times. J is TRBJ2-5 and V is TRBV5-1, with D possibly matching TRBD1 (5 bases). V gave up 2 bases and J gave up 5 bases, with 13 bases separating them. CDR1 and CDR2 (germline): SGHRS, YFSETQ. The CDR3 is 14 amino acids. CDR3: CASSLGRSGETQYF. CDR3 DNA: TGCGCCAGCAGCTTAGGCCGGTCAGGGGAGACCCAGTACTTC.

The sample holds a few counts of this clonotype. The chain recombines TRBV5-1 with TRBJ1-4; TRBD1 aligns across 8 bases. Trimming removed 1 base from V and 5 bases from J; junction bases left unmatched: 4. Germline CDR1 SGHRS, CDR2 YFSETQ. CDR3 length: 15 residues. The CDR3 spells CASSLIPGGNEKLFF. CDR3 nucleotide sequence: TGCGCCAGCAGCTTGATTCCAGGGGGCAATGAAAAACTGTTTTTT. The variable domain in full, with the rest retrieved from reference TRBV5-1 and TRBJ1-4, is KAGVTQTPRYLIKTRGQQVTLSCSPISGHRSVSWYQQTPGQGLQFLFEYFSETQRNKGNFPGRFSGRQFSNSRSEMNVSTLELGDSALYLCASSLIPGGNEKLFFGSGTQLSVL.

This clonotype has ten or more counts. The V gene is TRBV7-9, the J gene TRBJ2-3; no clear D. CDR1 and CDR2 from the germline V gene are SEHNR and FQNEAQ (reference sequence). The V gene lost 5 bases and the J gene lost 2 bases, with 11 bases spanning the gap. The CDR3 loop spans 14 amino acids. The CDR3 DNA sequence: TGTGCCAGCAGCCCCGAAGCGCACACAGATACGCAGTATTTT. Protein product: CASSPEAHTDTQYF.

The table lists this clonotype with a few counts. This chain links TRBV5-5 with TRBJ1-2, with D possibly being TRBD1 (6 bases). The CDR3 is 13 residues long. CDR1 SGHKS and CDR2 YYEKEE come from the germline V gene (reference sequence). V shed 4 bases and J shed 7 bases, with 14 bases lying between them. CDR3 in amino acids: CASSPLTGRGYTF. CDR3 DNA sequence: TGTGCCAGCAGCCCCTTGACAGGACGTGGCTACACCTTC.

This clonotype was detected ten times or more. CDR3 in amino acids: CASSVAGNYGYTF. The CDR3 DNA reads as TGTGCCAGCAGCGTCGCAGGAAACTATGGCTACACCTTC. V gene TRBV9 combines with J gene TRBJ1-2; D not resolved. Germline assignment: CDR1 SGDLS and CDR2 YYNGEE. The CDR3 is made up of 13 amino acids. Trimming pared 2 bases from V and 2 bases from J, leaving 7 bases between.

This clonotype was detected ten times or more. The rearrangement uses TRBV11-2 and TRBJ1-2; D is possibly TRBD1 (5 bases). V lost 4 bases and J 3 bases, leaving 9 bases between the germline ends. This CDR3 contains 13 residues. Germline V gives CDR1 SGHAT, CDR2 FQNNGV. As DNA, the CDR3 is TGTGCCAGCAGCTCGCAGGGCGACTATGGCTACACCTTC. Residues: CASSSQGDYGYTF.